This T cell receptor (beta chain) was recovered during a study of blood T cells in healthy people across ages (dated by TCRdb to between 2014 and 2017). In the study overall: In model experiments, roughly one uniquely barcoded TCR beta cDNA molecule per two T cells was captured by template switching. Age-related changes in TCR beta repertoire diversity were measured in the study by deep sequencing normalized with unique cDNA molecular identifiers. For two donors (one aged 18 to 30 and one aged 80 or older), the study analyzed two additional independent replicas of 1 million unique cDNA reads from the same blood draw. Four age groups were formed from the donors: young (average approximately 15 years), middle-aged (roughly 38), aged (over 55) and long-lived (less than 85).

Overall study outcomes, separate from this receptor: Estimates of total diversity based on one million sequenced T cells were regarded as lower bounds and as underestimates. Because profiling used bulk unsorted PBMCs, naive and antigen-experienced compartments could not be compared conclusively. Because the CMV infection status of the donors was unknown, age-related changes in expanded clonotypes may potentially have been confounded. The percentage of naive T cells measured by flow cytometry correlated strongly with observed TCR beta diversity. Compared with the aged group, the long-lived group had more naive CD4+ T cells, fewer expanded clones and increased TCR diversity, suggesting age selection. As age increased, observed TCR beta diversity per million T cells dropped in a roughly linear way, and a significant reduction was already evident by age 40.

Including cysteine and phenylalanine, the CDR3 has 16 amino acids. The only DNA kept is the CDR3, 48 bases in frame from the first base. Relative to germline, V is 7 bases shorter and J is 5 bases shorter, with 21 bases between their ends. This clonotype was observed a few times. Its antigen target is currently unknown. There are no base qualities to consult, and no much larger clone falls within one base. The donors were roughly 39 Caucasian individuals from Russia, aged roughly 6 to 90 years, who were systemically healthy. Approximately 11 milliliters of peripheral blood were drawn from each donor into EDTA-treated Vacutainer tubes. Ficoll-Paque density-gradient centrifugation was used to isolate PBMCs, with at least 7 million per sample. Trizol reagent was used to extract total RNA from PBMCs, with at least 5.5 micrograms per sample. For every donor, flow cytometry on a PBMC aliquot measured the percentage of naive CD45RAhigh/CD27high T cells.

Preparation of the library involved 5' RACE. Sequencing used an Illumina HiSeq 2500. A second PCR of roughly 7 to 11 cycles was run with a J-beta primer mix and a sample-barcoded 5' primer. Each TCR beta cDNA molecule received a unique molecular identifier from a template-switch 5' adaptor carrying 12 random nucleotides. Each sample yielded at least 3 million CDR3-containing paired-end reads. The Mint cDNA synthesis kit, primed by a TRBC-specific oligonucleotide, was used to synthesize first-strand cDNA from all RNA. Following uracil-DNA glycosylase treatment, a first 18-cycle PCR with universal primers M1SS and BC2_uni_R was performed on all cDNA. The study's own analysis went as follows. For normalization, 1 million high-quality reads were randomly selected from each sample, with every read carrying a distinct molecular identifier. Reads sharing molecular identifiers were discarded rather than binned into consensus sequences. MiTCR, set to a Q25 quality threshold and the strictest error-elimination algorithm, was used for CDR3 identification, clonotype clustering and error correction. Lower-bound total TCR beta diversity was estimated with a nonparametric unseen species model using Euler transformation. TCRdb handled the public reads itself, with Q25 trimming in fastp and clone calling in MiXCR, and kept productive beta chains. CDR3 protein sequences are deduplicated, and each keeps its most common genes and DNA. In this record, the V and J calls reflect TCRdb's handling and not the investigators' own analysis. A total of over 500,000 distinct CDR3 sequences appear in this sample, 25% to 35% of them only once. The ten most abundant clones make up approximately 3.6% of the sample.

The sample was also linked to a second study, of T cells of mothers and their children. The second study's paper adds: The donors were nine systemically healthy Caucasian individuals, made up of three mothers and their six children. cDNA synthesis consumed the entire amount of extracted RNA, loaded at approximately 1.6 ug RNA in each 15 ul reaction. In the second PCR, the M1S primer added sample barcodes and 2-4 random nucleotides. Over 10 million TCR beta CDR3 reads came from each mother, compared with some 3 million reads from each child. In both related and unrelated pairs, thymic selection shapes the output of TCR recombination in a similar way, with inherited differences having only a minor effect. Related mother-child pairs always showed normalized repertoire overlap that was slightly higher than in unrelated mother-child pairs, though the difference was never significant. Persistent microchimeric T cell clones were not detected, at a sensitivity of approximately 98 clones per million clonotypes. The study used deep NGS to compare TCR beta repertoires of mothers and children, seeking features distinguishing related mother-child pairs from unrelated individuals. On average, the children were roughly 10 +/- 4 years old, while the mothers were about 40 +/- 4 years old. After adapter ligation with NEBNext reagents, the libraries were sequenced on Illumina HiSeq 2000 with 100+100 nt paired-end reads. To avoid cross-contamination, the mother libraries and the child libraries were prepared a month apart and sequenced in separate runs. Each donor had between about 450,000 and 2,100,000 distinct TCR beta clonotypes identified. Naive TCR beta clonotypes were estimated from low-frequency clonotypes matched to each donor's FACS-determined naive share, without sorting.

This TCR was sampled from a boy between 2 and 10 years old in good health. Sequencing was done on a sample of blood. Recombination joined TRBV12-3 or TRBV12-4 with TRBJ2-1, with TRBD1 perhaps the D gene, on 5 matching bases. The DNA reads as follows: TGTGCCAGCACCCCCGGAAGGGGAATAACCAACAATGAGCAGTTCTTC. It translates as CASTPGRGITNNEQFF.